This paragraph reports one T cell receptor beta chain. Its antigen is undetermined. TCR beta cDNA was generated via 5'RACE template switching incorporating UMIs. TCRdb re-called the 5' RACE reads, yielding one record per CDR3 amino acid sequence without DNA. The sample totals about 160,000 distinct CDR3 sequences; its top ten clones hold about a fifth. The data belong to a study of T cells expressing NK-cell markers. Study-level information: In the group of eight sequenced donors, seven were HCMV-seropositive and one was seronegative. Study results and limitations: The share of CD8+ T cells held by dominant NKG2C+ clonotypes was roughly 1.0-8% in several donors.

The CDR3 extends over 16 amino acids. Germline values: CDR1 KGHSH, CDR2 LQKENI. This chain joins TRBV18 and TRBJ2-3. The TCR sequence derives from a woman aged 18 to 75 in good health. The specimen was blood T cells: a sorted CD56 or NKG2C T cell subset, CD4+ or CD8+ T cells, or bulk PBMC T cells (not recorded which). The CDR3 sequence: CASSPPNSQKLDTQYF.